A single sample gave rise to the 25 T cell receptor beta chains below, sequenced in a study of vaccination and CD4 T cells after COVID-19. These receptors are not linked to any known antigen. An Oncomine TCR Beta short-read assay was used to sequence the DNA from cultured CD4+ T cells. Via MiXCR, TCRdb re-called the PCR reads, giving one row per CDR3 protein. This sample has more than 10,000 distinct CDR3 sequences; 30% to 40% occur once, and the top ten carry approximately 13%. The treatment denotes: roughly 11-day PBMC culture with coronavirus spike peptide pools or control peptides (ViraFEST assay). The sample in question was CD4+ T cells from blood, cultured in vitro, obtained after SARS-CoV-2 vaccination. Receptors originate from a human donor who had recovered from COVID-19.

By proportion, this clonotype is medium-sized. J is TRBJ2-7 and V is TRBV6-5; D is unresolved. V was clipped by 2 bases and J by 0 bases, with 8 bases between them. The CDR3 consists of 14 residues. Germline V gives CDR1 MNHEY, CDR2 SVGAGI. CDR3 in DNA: TGTGCCAGCAGTTACGTACAGCACTCCTACGAGCAGTACTTC. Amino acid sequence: CASSYVQHSYEQYF.

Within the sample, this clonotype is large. The CDR3 DNA is TGTGCCAGCAGTACGGGGGCCTCTGGAAACACCATATATTTT. Protein product: CASSTGASGNTIYF. This chain connects TRBV6-1 to TRBJ1-3; D is perhaps TRBD1 (6 bases). CDR3 length: 14 residues. Trimming removed 5 bases from V and 0 bases from J, with 8 bases in between. Looked up from germline, CDR1 is MNHNS and CDR2 is SASEGT.

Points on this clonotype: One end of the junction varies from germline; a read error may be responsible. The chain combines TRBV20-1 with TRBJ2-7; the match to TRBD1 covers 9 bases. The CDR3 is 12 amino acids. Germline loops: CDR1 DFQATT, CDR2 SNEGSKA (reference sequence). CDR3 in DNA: TGCAGTGCTAGAGAGGTGGACAGGGGCCGACGCTTC. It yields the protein CSAREVDRGRRF.

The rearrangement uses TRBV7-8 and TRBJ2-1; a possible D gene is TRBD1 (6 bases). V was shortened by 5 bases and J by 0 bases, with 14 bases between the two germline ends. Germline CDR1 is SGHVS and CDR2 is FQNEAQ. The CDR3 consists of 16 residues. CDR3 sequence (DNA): TGTGCCAGCAGCACCAGAGACAGGAACTCCTACAATGAGCAGTTCTTC. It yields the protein CASSTRDRNSYNEQFF.

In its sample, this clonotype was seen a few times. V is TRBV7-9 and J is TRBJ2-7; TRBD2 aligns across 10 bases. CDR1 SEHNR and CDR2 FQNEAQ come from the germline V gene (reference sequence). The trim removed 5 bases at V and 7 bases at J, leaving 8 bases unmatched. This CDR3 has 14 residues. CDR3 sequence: CASSVGLAAMEQYF. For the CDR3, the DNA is TGTGCCAGCAGCGTAGGACTAGCGGCAATGGAGCAGTACTTC.

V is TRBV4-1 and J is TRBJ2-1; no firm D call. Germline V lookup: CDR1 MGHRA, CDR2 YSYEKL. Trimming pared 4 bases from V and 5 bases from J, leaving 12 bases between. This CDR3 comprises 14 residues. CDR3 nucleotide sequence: TGCGCCAGCAGCCCCCGGCTAACCGACAATGAGCAGTTCTTC. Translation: CASSPRLTDNEQFF.

The CDR3 coding sequence is TGTGCCAGCAGTTATGGCCAGGGGCCCGGAGGGCAGTACTTC. Residues: CASSYGQGPGGQYF. The rearrangement uses TRBV6-2 or TRBV6-3 and TRBJ2-7, with D perhaps matching TRBD1 (6 bases). The CDR3 runs 14 residues. V lost 3 bases to trimming and J lost 9 bases, with 18 bases between them. The germline V gene has CDR1 MNHEY and CDR2 SVGEGT.

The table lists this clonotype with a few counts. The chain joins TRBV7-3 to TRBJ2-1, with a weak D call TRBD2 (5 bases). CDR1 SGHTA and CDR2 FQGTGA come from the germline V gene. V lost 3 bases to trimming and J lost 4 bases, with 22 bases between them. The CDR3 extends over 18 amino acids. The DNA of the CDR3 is TGTGCCAGCAGCTTGGCGCCTTCCCGGAGAGGGAGTTACAATGAGCAGTTCTTC. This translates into CASSLAPSRRGSYNEQFF.

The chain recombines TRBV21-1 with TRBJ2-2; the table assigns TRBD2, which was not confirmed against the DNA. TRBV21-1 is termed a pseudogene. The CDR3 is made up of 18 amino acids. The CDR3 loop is CASSTKKSIEGLAGELFF. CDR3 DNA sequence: TGTGCCAGCAGCACGAAGAAGTCGATCGAGGGCTTGGCCGGGGAGCTGTTTTTT.

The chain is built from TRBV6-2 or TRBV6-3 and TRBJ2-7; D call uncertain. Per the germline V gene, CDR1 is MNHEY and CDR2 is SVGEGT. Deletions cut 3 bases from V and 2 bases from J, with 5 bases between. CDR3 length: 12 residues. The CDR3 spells CASSYSPYEQYF. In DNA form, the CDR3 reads TGTGCCAGCAGTTATAGTCCCTACGAGCAGTACTTC.

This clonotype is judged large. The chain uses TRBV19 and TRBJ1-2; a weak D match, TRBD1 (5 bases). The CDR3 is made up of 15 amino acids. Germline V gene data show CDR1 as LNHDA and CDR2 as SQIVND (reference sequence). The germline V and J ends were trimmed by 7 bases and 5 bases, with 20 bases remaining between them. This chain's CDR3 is CASKLSGTVMYGYTF. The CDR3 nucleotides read TGTGCCAGTAAACTCTCCGGGACGGTGATGTATGGCTACACCTTC.

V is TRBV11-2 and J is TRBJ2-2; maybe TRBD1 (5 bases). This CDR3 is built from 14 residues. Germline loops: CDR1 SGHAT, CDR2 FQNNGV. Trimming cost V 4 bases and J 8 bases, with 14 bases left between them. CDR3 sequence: CASSSQGRTGELFF. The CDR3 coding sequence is TGTGCCAGCAGCTCCCAGGGCCGAACGGGGGAGCTGTTTTTT.

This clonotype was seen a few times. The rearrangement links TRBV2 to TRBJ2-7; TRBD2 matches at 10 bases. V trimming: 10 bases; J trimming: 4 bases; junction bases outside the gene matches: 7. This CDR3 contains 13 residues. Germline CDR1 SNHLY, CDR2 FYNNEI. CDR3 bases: TGTGCCACTAATCTAGCGGGAGTATACGAGCAGTACTTC. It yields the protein CATNLAGVYEQYF.

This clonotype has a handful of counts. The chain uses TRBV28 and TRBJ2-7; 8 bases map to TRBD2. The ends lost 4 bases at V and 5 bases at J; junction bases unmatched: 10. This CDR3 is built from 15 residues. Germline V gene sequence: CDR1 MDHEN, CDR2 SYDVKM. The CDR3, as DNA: TGTGCCAGCAGTTCCCCTTGGACTAGCAGACACGAGCAGTACTTC. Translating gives CASSSPWTSRHEQYF.

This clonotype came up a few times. CDR3 sequence: CASSTRILEFF. The CDR3 bases are TGTGCCAGCAGCACAAGGATCTTGGAGTTCTTC. V usage is TRBV11-2 and J usage is TRBJ2-1; D uncertain. The V end was cut by 5 bases, the J end by 14 bases, with 13 bases between. The CDR3 is 11 residues long. Germline V gives CDR1 SGHAT, CDR2 FQNNGV.

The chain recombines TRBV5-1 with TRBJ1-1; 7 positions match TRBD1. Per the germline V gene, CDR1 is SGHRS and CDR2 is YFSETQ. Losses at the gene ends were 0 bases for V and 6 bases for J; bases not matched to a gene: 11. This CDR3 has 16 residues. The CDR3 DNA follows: TGCGCCAGCAGCTTGGGACAGGGAATTCAAGGGGCTGAAGCTTTCTTT. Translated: CASSLGQGIQGAEAFF.

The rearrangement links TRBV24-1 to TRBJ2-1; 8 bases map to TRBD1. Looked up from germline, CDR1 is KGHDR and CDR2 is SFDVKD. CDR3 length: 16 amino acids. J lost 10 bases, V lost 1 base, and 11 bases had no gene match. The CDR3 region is CATSDFLRTGRHEQFF. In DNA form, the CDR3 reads TGTGCCACCAGTGATTTCCTTCGGACAGGGCGGCACGAGCAGTTCTTC.

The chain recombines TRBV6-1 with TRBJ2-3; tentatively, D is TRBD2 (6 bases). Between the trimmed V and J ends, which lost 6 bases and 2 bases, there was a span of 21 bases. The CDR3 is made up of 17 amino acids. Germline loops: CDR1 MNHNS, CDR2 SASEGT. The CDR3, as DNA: TGTGCCAGCAGGGAAATGCGGGACTGGACTAACACAGATACGCAGTATTTT. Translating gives CASREMRDWTNTDTQYF.

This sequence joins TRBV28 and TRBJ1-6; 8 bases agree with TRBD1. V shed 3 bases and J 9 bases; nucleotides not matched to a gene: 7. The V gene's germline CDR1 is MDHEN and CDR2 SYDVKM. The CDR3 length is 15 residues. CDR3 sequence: CASSLDRVGSSPLHF. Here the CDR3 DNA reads TGTGCCAGCAGTTTGGACAGGGTGGGTAGTTCACCCCTCCACTTT.

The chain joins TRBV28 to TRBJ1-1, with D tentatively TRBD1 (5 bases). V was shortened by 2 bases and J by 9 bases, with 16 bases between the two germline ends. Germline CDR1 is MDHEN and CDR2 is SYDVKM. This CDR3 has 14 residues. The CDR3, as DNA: TGTGCCAGCAGTTTAATAGGGACGGGACCCAAAGCTTTCTTT. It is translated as CASSLIGTGPKAFF.

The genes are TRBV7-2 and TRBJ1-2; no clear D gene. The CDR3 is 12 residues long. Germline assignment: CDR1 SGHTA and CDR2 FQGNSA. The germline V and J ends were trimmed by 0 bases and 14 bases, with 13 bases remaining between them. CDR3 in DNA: TGTGCCAGCAGCTTAGCTGGCGGCAGGCGAACCTTC. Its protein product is CASSLAGGRRTF.

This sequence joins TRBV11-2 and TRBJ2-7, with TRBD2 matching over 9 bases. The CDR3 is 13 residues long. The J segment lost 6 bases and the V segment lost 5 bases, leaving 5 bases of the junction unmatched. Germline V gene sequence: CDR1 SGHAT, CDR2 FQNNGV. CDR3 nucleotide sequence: TGTGCCAGCAGCCTTCTGCGGGGGGGCGAGCAGTACTTC. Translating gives CASSLLRGGEQYF.

The CDR3 nucleotides are TGTGCCATCCGGGCCCCCTCTGGAAACACCATATATTTT. Amino acid sequence: CAIRAPSGNTIYF. V is TRBV10-3 and J is TRBJ1-3, with D hard to call. Germline values: CDR1 ENHRY, CDR2 SYGVKD. V was pared by 8 bases and J by 0 bases, with 8 bases between. The CDR3 covers 13 residues.

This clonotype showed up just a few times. CDR3 in amino acids: CASSWLAGNIQYF. Written as DNA, the CDR3 is TGTGCCAGCAGTTGGCTAGCGGGGAACATTCAGTACTTC. The chain couples TRBV6-4 to TRBJ2-4; TRBD2 matches at 9 bases. Germline CDR1 and CDR2: MRHNA and SNTAGT. V trimming: 5 bases; J trimming: 7 bases; junction bases outside the gene matches: 3. This CDR3 is built from 13 residues.

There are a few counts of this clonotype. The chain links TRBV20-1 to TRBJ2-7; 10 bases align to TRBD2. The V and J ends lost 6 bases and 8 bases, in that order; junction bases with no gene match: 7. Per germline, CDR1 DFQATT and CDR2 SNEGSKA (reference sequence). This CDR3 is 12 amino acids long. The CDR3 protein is CSAMEREGKQYF. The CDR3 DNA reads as TGCAGTGCCATGGAGCGGGAGGGAAAGCAGTACTTC.